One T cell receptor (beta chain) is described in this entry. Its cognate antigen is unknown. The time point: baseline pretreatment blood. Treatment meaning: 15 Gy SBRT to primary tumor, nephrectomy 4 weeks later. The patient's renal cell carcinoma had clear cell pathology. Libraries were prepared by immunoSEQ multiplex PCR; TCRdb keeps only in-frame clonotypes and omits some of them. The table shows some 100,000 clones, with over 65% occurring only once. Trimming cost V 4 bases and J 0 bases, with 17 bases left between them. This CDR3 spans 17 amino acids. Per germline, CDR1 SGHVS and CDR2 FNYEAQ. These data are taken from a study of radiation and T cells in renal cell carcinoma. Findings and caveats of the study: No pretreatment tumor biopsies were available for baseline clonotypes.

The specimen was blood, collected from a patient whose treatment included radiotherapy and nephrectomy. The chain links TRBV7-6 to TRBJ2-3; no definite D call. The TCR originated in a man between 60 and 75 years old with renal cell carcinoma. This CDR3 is CASSYPPRASSTDTQYF. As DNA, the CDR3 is TGTGCCAGCAGCTATCCCCCTCGAGCGTCTAGCACAGATACGCAGTATTTT.